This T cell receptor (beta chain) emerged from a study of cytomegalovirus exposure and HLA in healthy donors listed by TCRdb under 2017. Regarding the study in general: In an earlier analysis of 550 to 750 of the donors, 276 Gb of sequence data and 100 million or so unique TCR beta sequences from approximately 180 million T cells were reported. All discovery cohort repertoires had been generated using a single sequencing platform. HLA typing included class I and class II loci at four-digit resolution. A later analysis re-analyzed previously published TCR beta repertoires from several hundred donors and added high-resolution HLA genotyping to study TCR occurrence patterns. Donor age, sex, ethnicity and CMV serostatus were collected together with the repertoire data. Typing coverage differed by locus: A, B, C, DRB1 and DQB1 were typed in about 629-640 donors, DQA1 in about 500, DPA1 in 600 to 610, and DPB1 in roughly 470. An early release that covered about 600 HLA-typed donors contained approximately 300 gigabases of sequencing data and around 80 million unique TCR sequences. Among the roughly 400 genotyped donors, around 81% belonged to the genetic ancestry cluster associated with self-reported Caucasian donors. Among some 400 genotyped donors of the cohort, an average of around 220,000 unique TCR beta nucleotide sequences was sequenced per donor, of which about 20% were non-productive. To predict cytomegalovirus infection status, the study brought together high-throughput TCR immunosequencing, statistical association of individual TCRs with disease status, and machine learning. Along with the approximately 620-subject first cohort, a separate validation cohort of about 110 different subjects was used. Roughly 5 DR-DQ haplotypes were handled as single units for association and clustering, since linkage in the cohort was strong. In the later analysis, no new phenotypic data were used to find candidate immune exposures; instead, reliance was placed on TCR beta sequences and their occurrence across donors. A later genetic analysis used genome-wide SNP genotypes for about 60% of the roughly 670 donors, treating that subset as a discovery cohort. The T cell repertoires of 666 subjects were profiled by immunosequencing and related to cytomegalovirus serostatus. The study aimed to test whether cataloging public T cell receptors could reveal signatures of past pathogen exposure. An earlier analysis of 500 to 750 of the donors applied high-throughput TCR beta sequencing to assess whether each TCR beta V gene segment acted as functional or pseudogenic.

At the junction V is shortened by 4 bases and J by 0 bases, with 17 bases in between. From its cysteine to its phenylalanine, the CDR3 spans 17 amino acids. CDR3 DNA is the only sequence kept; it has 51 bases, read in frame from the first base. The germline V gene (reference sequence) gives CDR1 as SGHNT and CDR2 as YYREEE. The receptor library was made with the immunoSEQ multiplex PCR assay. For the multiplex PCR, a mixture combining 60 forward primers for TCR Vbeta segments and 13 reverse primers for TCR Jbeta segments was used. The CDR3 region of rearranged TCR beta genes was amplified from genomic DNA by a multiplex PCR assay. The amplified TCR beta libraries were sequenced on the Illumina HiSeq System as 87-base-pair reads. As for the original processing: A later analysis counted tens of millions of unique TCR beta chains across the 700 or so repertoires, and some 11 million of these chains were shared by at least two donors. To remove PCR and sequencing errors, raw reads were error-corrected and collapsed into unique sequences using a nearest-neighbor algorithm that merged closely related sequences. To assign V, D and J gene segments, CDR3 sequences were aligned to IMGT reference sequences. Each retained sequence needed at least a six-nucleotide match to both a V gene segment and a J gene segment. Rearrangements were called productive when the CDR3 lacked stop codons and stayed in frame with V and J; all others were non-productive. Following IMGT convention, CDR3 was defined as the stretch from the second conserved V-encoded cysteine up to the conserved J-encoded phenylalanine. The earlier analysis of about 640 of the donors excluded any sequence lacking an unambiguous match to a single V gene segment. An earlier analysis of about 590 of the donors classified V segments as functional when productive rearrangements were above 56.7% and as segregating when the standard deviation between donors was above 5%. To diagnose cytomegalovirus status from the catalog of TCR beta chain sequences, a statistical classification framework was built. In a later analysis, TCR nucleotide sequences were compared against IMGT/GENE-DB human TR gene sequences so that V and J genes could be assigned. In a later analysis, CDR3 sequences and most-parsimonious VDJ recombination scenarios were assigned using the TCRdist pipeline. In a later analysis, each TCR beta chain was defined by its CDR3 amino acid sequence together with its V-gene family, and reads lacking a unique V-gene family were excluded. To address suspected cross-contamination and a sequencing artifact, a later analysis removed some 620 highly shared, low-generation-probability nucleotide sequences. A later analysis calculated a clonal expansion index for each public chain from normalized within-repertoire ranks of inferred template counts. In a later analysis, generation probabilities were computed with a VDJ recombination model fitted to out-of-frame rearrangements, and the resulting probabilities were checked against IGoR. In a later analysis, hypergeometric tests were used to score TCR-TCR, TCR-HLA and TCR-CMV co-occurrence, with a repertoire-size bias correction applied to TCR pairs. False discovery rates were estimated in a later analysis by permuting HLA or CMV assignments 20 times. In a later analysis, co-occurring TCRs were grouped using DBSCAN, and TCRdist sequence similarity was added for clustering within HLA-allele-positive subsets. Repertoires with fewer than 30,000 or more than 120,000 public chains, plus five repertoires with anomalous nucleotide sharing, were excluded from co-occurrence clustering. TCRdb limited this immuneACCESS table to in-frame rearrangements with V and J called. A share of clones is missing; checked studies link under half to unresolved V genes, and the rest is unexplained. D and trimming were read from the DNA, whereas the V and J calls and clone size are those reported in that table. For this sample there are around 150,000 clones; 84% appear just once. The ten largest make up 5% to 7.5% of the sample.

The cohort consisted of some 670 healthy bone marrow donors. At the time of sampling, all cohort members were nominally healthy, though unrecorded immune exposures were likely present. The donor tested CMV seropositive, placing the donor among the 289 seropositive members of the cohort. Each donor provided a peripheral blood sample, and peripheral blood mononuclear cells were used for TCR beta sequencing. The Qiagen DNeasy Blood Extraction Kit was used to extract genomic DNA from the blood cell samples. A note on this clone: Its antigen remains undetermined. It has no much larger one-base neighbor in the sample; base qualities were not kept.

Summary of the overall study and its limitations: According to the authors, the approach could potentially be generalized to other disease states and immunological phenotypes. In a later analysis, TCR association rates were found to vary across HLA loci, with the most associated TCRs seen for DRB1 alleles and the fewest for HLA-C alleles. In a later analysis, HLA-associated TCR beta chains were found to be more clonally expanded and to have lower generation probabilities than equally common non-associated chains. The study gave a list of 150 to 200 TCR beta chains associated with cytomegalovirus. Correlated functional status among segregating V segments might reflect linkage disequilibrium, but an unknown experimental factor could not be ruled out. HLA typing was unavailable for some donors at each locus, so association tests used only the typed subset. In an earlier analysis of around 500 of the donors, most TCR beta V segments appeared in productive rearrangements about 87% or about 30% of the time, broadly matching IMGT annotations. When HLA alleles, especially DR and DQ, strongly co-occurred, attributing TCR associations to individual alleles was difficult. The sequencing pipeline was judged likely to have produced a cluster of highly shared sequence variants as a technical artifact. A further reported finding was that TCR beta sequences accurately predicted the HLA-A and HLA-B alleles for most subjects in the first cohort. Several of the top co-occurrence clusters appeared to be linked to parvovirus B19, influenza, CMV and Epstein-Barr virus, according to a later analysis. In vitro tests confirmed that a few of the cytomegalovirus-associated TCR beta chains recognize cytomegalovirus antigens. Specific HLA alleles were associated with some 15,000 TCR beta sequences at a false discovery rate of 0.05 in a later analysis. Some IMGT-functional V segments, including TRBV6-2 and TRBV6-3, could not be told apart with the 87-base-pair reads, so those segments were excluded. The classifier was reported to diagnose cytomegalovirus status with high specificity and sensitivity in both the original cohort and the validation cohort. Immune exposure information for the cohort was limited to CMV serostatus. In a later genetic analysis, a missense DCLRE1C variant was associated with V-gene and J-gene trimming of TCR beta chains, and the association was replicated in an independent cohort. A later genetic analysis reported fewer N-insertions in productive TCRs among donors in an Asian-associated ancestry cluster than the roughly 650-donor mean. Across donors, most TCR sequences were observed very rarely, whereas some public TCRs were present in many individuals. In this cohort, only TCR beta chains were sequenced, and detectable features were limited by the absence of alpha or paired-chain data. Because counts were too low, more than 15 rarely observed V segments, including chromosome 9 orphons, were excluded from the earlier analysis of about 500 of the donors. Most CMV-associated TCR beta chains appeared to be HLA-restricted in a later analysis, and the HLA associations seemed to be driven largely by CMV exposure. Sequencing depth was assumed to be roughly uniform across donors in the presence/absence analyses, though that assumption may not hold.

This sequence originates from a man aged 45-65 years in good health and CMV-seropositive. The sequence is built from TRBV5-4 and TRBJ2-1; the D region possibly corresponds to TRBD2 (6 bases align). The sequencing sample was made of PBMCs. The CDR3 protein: CASSAGTPSSSYNEQFF. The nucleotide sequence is TGTGCCAGCAGCGCCGGGACTCCATCAAGCTCCTACAATGAGCAGTTCTTC.